Sequencing of this T cell receptor beta chain was carried out in a study of regulatory T cells in long-lasting Graves disease. Study-level findings and limits: Persistent patients had a count of shared public clonotypes (approximately 3,000) that exceeded that of new patients (around 910).

This clonotype was counted at least ten times. Its cognate antigen is unknown. One junction end does not reproduce the germline sequence, and a read error may be involved. Building the TCR beta libraries relied on iRepertoire HTBI primers, and CDR3 regions underwent Arm-PCR. TCRdb re-analysed the multiplex PCR reads in MiXCR, keeping a single row per CDR3 protein. The sample lists under 450,000 distinct CDR3 sequences; about 25% were seen once. Indicated time point: persistent/refractory GD, antithyroid drugs over 5 years with positive TRAb. The TCR library was prepared using RNA isolated from PBMCs. The TCR sequence derives from a female donor with Graves disease. The input for sequencing was peripheral blood mononuclear cells (PBMCs), taken when the disease was refractory, from a patient treated with antithyroid drugs.

CDR3 in DNA: TGTGCCAGCTCCCCACAGGGAACTAATGAAAAACTGTTTTTT. Its protein is CASSPQGTNEKLFF. V gene TRBV18 combines with J gene TRBJ1-4; the D gene is possibly TRBD1 (6 bases). Germline V gives CDR1 KGHSH, CDR2 LQKENI. The CDR3 contains 14 residues.